This T cell receptor beta chain was sequenced during a study of control samples from healthy donors and cancer patients. Per germline, CDR1 SGHRS and CDR2 YFSETQ. CDR3 size: 15 residues. Trimming took 6 bases from V and 6 from J; bases not matched to a gene: 10. Generated by immunoSEQ multiplex PCR, the TCRdb table keeps only in-frame clones and is missing some. The sample holds more than 100,000 clones, around 89% seen once. This clone was picked up one time. J is TRBJ2-1 and V is TRBV5-1; 9 positions agree with TRBD2. The specimen was PBMCs. This sequence originates from a man in his sixties with lung cancer. The CDR3 nucleotides read TGCGCCAGCACCGGGCGGGGGGGCCAGGGCAATGAGCAGTTCTTC. Encoded protein: CASTGRGGQGNEQFF.